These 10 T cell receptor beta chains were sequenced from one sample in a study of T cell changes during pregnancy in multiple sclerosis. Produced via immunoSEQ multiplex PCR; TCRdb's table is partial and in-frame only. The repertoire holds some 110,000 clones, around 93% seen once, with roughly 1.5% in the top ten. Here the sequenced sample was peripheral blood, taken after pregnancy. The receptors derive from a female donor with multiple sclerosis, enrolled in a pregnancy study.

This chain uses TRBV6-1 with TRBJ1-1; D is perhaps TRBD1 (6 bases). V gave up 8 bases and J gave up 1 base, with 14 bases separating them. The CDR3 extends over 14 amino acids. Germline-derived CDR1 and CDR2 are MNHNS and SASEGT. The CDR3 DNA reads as TGTGCCAGCGAAAGGGGGATGGGGAACACTGAAGCTTTCTTT. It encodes CASERGMGNTEAFF.

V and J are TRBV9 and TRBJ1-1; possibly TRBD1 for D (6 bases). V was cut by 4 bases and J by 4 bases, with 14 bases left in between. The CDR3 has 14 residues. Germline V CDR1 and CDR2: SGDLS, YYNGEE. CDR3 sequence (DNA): TGTGCCAGCAGCACGGGACACTTTCCCACTGAAGCTTTCTTT. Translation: CASSTGHFPTEAFF. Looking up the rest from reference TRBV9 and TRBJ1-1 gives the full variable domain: DSGVTQTPKHLITATGQRVTLRCSPRSGDLSVYWYQQSLDQGLQFLIQYYNGEERAKGNILERFSAQQFPDLHSELNLSSLELGDSALYFCASSTGHFPTEAFFGQGTRLTVV.

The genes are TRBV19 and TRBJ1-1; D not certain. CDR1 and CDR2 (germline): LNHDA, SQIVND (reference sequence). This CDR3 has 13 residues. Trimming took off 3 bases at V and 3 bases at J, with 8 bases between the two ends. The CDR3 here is CASSITADTEAFF. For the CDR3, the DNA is TGTGCCAGTAGTATCACAGCGGACACTGAAGCTTTCTTT.

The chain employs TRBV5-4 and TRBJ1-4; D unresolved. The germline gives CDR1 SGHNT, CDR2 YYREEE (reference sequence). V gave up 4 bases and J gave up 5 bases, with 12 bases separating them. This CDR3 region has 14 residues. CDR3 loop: CASSVGSWNEKLFF. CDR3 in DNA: TGTGCCAGCAGCGTCGGGAGCTGGAATGAAAAACTGTTTTTT.

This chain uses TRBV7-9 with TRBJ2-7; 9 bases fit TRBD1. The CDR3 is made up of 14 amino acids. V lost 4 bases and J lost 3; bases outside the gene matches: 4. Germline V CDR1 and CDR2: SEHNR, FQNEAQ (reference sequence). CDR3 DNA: TGTGCCAGCAGCTCCCCGGACAGGGGCTACGAGCAGTACTTC. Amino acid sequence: CASSSPDRGYEQYF.

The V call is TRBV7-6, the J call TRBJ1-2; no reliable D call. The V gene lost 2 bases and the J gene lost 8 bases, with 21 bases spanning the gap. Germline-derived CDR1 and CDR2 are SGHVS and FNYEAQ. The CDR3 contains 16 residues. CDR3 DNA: TGTGCCAGCAGCTTAAGACGGGAGGAGGGATTGGGAGGCTACACCTTC. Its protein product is CASSLRREEGLGGYTF.

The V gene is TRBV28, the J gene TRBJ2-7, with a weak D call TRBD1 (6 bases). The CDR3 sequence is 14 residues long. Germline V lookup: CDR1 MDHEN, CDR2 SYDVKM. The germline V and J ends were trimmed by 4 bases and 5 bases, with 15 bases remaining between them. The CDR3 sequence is CASSSGQGFDEQYF. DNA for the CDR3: TGTGCCAGCAGTTCAGGGCAGGGGTTCGACGAGCAGTACTTC.

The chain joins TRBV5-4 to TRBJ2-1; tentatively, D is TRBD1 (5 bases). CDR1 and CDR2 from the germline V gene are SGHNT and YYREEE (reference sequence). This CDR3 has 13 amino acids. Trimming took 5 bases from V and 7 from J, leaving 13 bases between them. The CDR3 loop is CASRKGAVNEQFF. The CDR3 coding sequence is TGTGCCAGCAGAAAAGGGGCCGTTAATGAGCAGTTCTTC.

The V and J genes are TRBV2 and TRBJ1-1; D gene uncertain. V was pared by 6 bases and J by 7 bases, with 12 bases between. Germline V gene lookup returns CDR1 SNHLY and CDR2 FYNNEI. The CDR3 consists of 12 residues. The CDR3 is CASSTTELEAFF. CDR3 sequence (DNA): TGTGCCAGCAGCACCACAGAACTTGAAGCTTTCTTT.

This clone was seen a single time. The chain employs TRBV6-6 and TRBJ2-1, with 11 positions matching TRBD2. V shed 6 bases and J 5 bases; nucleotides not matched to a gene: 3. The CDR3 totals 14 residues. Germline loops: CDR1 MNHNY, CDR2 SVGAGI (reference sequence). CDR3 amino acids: CASRTSGTNNEQFF. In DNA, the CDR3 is TGTGCCAGCAGGACTAGCGGGACTAACAATGAGCAGTTCTTC.